This entry lists 30 T cell receptor beta chains sequenced from one sample in a study of T cells in Graves' hyperthyroidism and ophthalmopathy. Amplified TCR beta CDR3 regions came from RNA transcripts. First-round RT-PCR targeting the TCR CDR3 was performed with the HTBI primer set. MiXCR, applied by TCRdb to the multiplex PCR reads, yields one record per CDR3 protein. The table lists more than 500,000 distinct CDR3 sequences, about 15% of them singletons, with around 4.5% in the top ten. The sample consisted of blood. The receptors here all came from a woman aged 35 to 49 with Graves' ophthalmopathy.

This clonotype was counted at least ten times. The gene calls are TRBV20-1 and TRBJ2-7; no clear D. The germline V gene has CDR1 DFQATT and CDR2 SNEGSKA (reference sequence). V was pared by 3 bases and J by 3 bases, with 18 bases between. This CDR3 comprises 15 residues. This CDR3 is CSARPPINKGYEQYF. The CDR3, as DNA: TGCAGTGCTAGGCCCCCGATAAATAAGGGCTACGAGCAGTACTTC.

This clonotype was seen at least ten times. This chain joins TRBV28 and TRBJ1-1; D gene ambiguous. Trimming left V 1 base short and J 4 bases short, with 13 bases between. Germline V gives CDR1 MDHEN, CDR2 SYDVKM. The CDR3 length is 15 residues. CDR3 in amino acids: CASSLLTNPGTEAFF. In DNA, the CDR3 is TGTGCCAGCAGTTTATTGACTAACCCGGGCACTGAAGCTTTCTTT.

This clonotype was counted a few times. Here the CDR3 DNA reads TGTGCCAGACCTCCCGGGACATTTAGCAATCAGCCCCAGCATTTT. Its protein is CARPPGTFSNQPQHF. The V call is TRBV18, the J call TRBJ1-5; D perhaps matches TRBD1 (6 bases). CDR3 length equals 15 residues. Trimming shortened V by 9 bases and J by 0 bases, and 15 bases separated the two germline ends. Germline CDR1 and CDR2: KGHSH and LQKENI.

This clonotype occurred many times. J is TRBJ1-1 and V is TRBV7-2; tentatively, D is TRBD1 (6 bases). V dropped 5 bases and J dropped 7 bases, with 8 bases sitting between them. CDR1 SGHTA and CDR2 FQGNSA come from the germline V gene. The CDR3 spans 11 residues. The CDR3: CASSPQGEAFF. DNA for the CDR3: TGTGCCAGCAGCCCACAGGGTGAAGCTTTCTTT. The variable domain in full, completed from reference TRBV7-2 and TRBJ1-1, reads GAGVSQSPSNKVTEKGKDVELRCDPISGHTALYWYRQSLGQGLEFLIYFQGNSAPDKSGLPSDRFSAERTGGSVSTLTIQRTQQEDSAVYLCASSPQGEAFFGQGTRLTVV.

This clonotype was detected many times. V is TRBV6-2 or TRBV6-3 and J is TRBJ2-7; 9 bases fit TRBD1. CDR3 length equals 16 residues. With V trimmed by 5 bases and J by 0 bases, 8 bases remained unmatched. The germline CDR1 and CDR2 sequences are MNHEY and SVGEGT. The CDR3 spells CASSTRRDRDSYEQYF. The CDR3 coding sequence is TGTGCCAGCAGTACTCGCCGGGACAGGGACTCCTACGAGCAGTACTTC.

This clonotype came up many times. J is TRBJ2-6 and V is TRBV19, with 7 nucleotides matching TRBD2. V shed 8 bases, J shed 0 bases, and the junction held 1 base outside the gene matches. The CDR3 runs to 14 residues. Per the germline V gene, CDR1 is LNHDA and CDR2 is SQIVND (reference sequence). The chain's CDR3 is CASRDYSGANVLTF. In DNA, the CDR3 is TGTGCCAGTCGGGACTACTCTGGGGCCAACGTCCTGACTTTC.

This clonotype has at least ten counts. The chain couples TRBV30 to TRBJ2-7; possibly TRBD1 for D (6 bases). The CDR3 runs 13 residues. The germline V gene encodes CDR1 GTSNPN and CDR2 SVGIG (reference sequence). Trimming took 1 base from V and 7 from J, leaving 14 bases between them. This CDR3 is CAWSGTGQGEQYF. The CDR3 DNA follows: TGTGCCTGGAGTGGAACTGGCCAGGGGGAGCAGTACTTC. Full variable domain (rest looked up from reference TRBV30 and TRBJ2-7): SQTIHQWPATLVQPVGSPLSLECTVEGTSNPNLYWYRQAAGRGLQLLFYSVGIGQISSEVPQNLSASRPQDRQFILSSKKLLLSDSGFYLCAWSGTGQGEQYFGPGTRLTVT.

This clonotype was counted many times. The rearrangement links TRBV20-1 to TRBJ2-5, with unresolved D. The V end lost 1 base, the J end lost 1 base, and 7 bases lay between the germline ends. CDR1 is DFQATT and CDR2 is SNEGSKA in the germline V gene (reference sequence). There are 13 residues in the CDR3. The CDR3 bases are TGCAGTGCTAGAGGTGGAGCCCAAGAGACCCAGTACTTC. Its protein product is CSARGGAQETQYF.

This clonotype was detected a few times. The V call is TRBV7-2, the J call TRBJ2-7; no firm D call. The CDR3 is made up of 12 amino acids. V was pared by 3 bases and J by 6 bases, with 9 bases between. Germline loops: CDR1 SGHTA, CDR2 FQGNSA. The CDR3 DNA is TGTGCCAGCAGCTTCATGGATGCCGAGCAGTACTTC. It specifies CASSFMDAEQYF.

This clonotype occurred once. J is TRBJ2-6 and V is TRBV6-2 or TRBV6-3, with 7 bases fitting TRBD2. V gave up 7 bases and J gave up 2 bases; unmatched junction bases: 14. Germline assignment: CDR1 MNHEY and CDR2 SVGEGT. The CDR3 length is 18 residues. Written as DNA, the CDR3 is TGTGCCAGCACCCCGGGACTACCCGAGGAGGCTGGGGCCAACGTCCTGACTTTC. Protein product: CASTPGLPEEAGANVLTF.

This clonotype was seen repeatedly, ten times or more. The chain employs TRBV20-1 and TRBJ1-1; D not resolved. Trimming shortened V by 6 bases and J by 0 bases, and 8 bases separated the two germline ends. Germline values: CDR1 DFQATT, CDR2 SNEGSKA (reference sequence). CDR3 length: 12 residues. CDR3 nucleotides: TGCAGTGCCGGGTCTGTGAACACTGAAGCTTTCTTT. It yields the protein CSAGSVNTEAFF.

Ten or more counts support this clonotype. The gene calls are TRBV27 and TRBJ1-5; D possibly corresponds to TRBD1 (5 bases). CDR1 and CDR2 from the germline V gene are MNHEY and SMNVEV (reference sequence). Deletions cut 5 bases from V and 4 bases from J, with 15 bases between. The CDR3 runs 15 residues. The CDR3 region has the DNA TGTGCCAGCAGTCCTACCGAGGGACCAAATCAGCCCCAGCATTTT. It encodes CASSPTEGPNQPQHF.

This clonotype was counted only a few times. The chain carries TRBV9 and TRBJ2-2; D remains ambiguous. The V gene lost 6 bases and the J gene lost 0 bases, with 9 bases spanning the gap. The CDR3 is 14 amino acids. Germline values: CDR1 SGDLS, CDR2 YYNGEE. DNA for the CDR3: TGTGCCAGCACGCGACGTACGAACACCGGGGAGCTGTTTTTT. Translated: CASTRRTNTGELFF.

CDR3 nucleotides: TGTGCCAGCAGTGACACAAGACAGATTACCACCGGGGAGCTGTTTTTT. Translation: CASSDTRQITTGELFF. This chain joins TRBV6-2 or TRBV6-3 and TRBJ2-2; TRBD1 is a possible D gene (5 bases). The CDR3 is 16 residues long. The germline V gene encodes CDR1 MNHEY and CDR2 SVGEGT. V lost 5 bases to trimming and J lost 4 bases, with 17 bases between them.

The chain employs TRBV27 and TRBJ2-7; 7 nucleotides match TRBD1. The CDR3 has 13 amino acids. V gave up 9 bases and J gave up 5 bases; unmatched junction bases: 10. In germline, CDR1 is MNHEY, CDR2 SMNVEV (reference sequence). The CDR3 DNA follows: TGTGCCAGGTATGGACAGGAGATCCACGAGCAGTACTTC. Translated, it gives CARYGQEIHEQYF.

This clonotype occurred many times. V gene TRBV20-1 combines with J gene TRBJ1-1, with no clear D. The CDR3 consists of 16 residues. Per germline, CDR1 DFQATT and CDR2 SNEGSKA (reference sequence). The V end lost 0 bases, the J end lost 0 bases, and 14 bases lay between the germline ends. The CDR3 spells CSARDLPIALNTEAFF. The CDR3 nucleotides read TGCAGTGCTAGAGATCTTCCCATCGCACTGAACACTGAAGCTTTCTTT.

The chain links TRBV5-4 to TRBJ2-2; D tentatively fits TRBD1 or TRBD2 (6 bases each). Germline values: CDR1 SGHNT, CDR2 YYREEE (reference sequence). The CDR3 has 14 amino acids. V gave up 3 bases and J gave up 4 bases, with 10 bases separating them. In DNA, the CDR3 is TGTGCCAGCAGCTCTCCGGGGGCCACCGGGGAGCTGTTTTTT. Its protein is CASSSPGATGELFF.

This clonotype occurred many times. Mismatch with germline at one junction end may stem from a read error. The CDR3 region has the DNA TGTGCCAGCAGTGAACGCCTAGCGGGAGTAAATAAGCACTTC. Its protein is CASSERLAGVNKHF. The genes are TRBV6-1 and TRBJ2-7, with 10 bases aligning to TRBD2. CDR1 is MNHNS and CDR2 is SASEGT in the germline V gene. The CDR3 contains 14 residues.

This rearrangement joins TRBV6-2 or TRBV6-3 to TRBJ2-7; maybe TRBD2 (6 bases). V was trimmed by 5 bases and J by 6 bases, leaving 14 bases between them. The CDR3 has 13 amino acids. CDR1 is MNHEY, CDR2 SVGEGT, per germline. The CDR3 nucleotides read TGTGCCAGCAGTCTACTGGGGGGAAGCGAGCAGTACTTC. It encodes CASSLLGGSEQYF.

This clonotype occurred many times. The chain links TRBV10-3 to TRBJ1-6; D possibly corresponds to TRBD1 (5 bases). This CDR3 has 15 residues. Germline CDR1 reads ENHRY; CDR2 reads SYGVKD. The V end was cut by 0 bases, the J end by 7 bases, with 10 bases between. The CDR3 is CAISESKQENSPLHF. The CDR3 DNA is TGTGCCATCAGTGAGTCGAAACAGGAGAATTCACCCCTCCACTTT.

CDR3 bases: TGTGCCAGCAGCCGAGGGAGAGGGGGCTCTGGAAACACCATATATTTT. It codes for CASSRGRGGSGNTIYF. The chain uses TRBV3-1 and TRBJ1-3; possible D gene TRBD1, 6 bases. CDR1 LGHDT and CDR2 YNNKEL come from the germline V gene (reference sequence). The germline V and J ends were trimmed by 4 bases and 0 bases, with 13 bases remaining between them. The CDR3 runs 16 residues.

The chain links TRBV28 to TRBJ2-7; 13 nucleotides match TRBD2. The CDR3 totals 13 residues. V lost 6 bases, J lost 6 bases, and 2 bases stayed unmatched. Germline lookup yields CDR1 MDHEN and CDR2 SYDVKM. The DNA of the CDR3 is TGTGCCAGCAGCCGGACTAGCGGGGGCGAGCAGTACTTC. It encodes CASSRTSGGEQYF.

This clonotype was detected only a few times. V and J are TRBV5-1 and TRBJ2-7; the match to TRBD1 covers 10 bases. Per the germline V gene, CDR1 is SGHRS and CDR2 is YFSETQ. V lost 4 bases, J lost 3 bases, and 7 bases stayed unmatched. This CDR3 spans 15 amino acids. The CDR3 sequence is CASSESGTGVYEQYF. Written as DNA, the CDR3 is TGCGCCAGCAGCGAATCCGGGACAGGGGTCTACGAGCAGTACTTC.

This clonotype was recorded many times. CDR3 amino acids: CASSPSQGAGYEQYF. Written as DNA, the CDR3 is TGCGCCAGCAGCCCCTCCCAGGGGGCGGGGTACGAGCAGTACTTC. The chain combines TRBV4-1 with TRBJ2-7; TRBD1 agrees at 8 bases. This CDR3 is 15 amino acids long. V lost 4 bases to trimming and J lost 4 bases; unmatched junction nucleotides: 9. From germline, CDR1 is MGHRA and CDR2 YSYEKL.

V usage is TRBV5-5 and J usage is TRBJ2-2, with D perhaps TRBD1 (6 bases). The V gene's germline CDR1 is SGHKS and CDR2 YYEKEE (reference sequence). The CDR3 is 16 amino acids. V was trimmed by 0 bases and J by 2 bases, leaving 11 bases between them. CDR3 sequence: CASSLVGDTNTGELFF. DNA of the CDR3: TGTGCCAGCAGCTTGGTGGGGGACACTAACACCGGGGAGCTGTTTTTT.

V and J are TRBV28 and TRBJ1-5, with TRBD1 as a possible D gene (6 bases). Germline CDR1 and CDR2: MDHEN and SYDVKM. The CDR3 spans 16 residues. Trimming shortened V by 6 bases and J by 7 bases, and 22 bases separated the two germline ends. The CDR3 loop reads CASSPGGASPRQPQHF. CDR3 nucleotide sequence: TGTGCCAGCAGCCCGGGGGGGGCCAGCCCCAGACAGCCCCAGCATTTT. Combining the CDR3 with reference TRBV28 and TRBJ1-5 gives the whole variable domain DVKVTQSSRYLVKRTGEKVFLECVQDMDHENMFWYRQDPGLGLRLIYFSYDVKMKEKGDIPEGYSVSREKKERFSLILESASTNQTSMYLCASSPGGASPRQPQHFGDGTRLSIL.

This chain connects TRBV9 to TRBJ2-7; tentative D call: TRBD2 (7 bases). The V and J ends lost 0 bases and 1 base respectively, with 14 bases between them. This CDR3 comprises 16 residues. CDR1 is SGDLS and CDR2 is YYNGEE in the germline V gene. The CDR3 coding sequence is TGTGCCAGCAGCGTAGTAAGGGGGGACTATTCCTACGAGCAGTACTTC. It codes for CASSVVRGDYSYEQYF.

This clonotype was seen repeatedly, ten times or more. Relative to the germline gene, one junction end is altered; a read error may explain this. The gene calls are TRBV7-2 and TRBJ1-1; D uncertain. This CDR3 is 15 amino acids long. The germline V gene has CDR1 SGHTA and CDR2 FQGNSA. The CDR3 region is CASSLTYGVGTEAFF. The CDR3 bases are TGTGCTAGCAGCTTAACTTACGGTGTCGGCACTGAAGCTTTCTTT. Full variable domain (outside the CDR3, taken from reference TRBV7-2 and TRBJ1-1): GAGVSQSPSNKVTEKGKDVELRCDPISGHTALYWYRQSLGQGLEFLIYFQGNSAPDKSGLPSDRFSAERTGGSVSTLTIQRTQQEDSAVYLCASSLTYGVGTEAFFGQGTRLTVV.

Points on this clonotype: A read error may explain this, as a much larger clone is one base away. This rearrangement joins TRBV12-3 or TRBV12-4 to TRBJ2-7, with a weak D call TRBD2 (6 bases). The CDR3 has 14 amino acids. The ends were cut back, 5 bases at V and 0 bases at J, with 11 bases in the middle. CDR3 residues: CASSARDFSYEQYF. DNA for the CDR3: TGTGCCAGCAGTGCCCGGGACTTCTCCTACGAGCAGTACTTC.

This clonotype was counted many times. The CDR3 sequence is CASISTGGTGELFF. CDR3 nucleotides: TGTGCCAGCATCTCGACAGGGGGAACCGGGGAGCTGTTTTTT. This sequence joins TRBV12-3 or TRBV12-4 and TRBJ2-2, with TRBD1 matching 9 bases. This CDR3 contains 14 residues. Germline trimming cut 7 bases from V and 5 bases from J; bases unmatched to any gene: 5.